This TCR beta chain came from a study of T cell repertoires in cytomegalovirus infection. Background on the study: The authors used CMV epitopes that were HLA-C-restricted (recently identified) and HLA-B-restricted (well studied). Shared public TCR beta signatures pointed to both CMV infection and a matching HLA type.

Details on this clonotype: Its antigen remains unknown.

Study-wide results and limits: Dominating the ex vivo response were HLA-C-restricted CMV-specific TCR beta clonotypes. The cumulative frequency of public TCR beta families distinguished individuals who carried CMV together with the relevant HLA.

TCRdb fed the reads into MiXCR, producing one record per CDR3 protein. The sample includes about half a million distinct CDR3 sequences, approximately 46% of them seen just once. The CDR3 loop spans 12 amino acids. Trimming left V 4 bases short and J 11 bases short, with 14 bases between. Germline V gene data show CDR1 as SGHVS and CDR2 as FQNEAQ. This chain links TRBV7-8 with TRBJ2-5; D is unresolved. The sample here was cultured PBMCs, taken from culture after CMV antigen stimulation. The clonotype originates from a human donor in good health (CMV status not recorded). Some clones in this sample may be carry-over from other donors' samples. The CDR3 loop is CASSSAFIFQYF. The CDR3, as DNA: TGTGCCAGCAGCTCGGCTTTCATATTTCAGTACTTC.